The 2 T cell receptor beta chains presented below share a single source sample, sequenced in a study of blood T cell repertoires in COVID-19. Assay: immunoSEQ multiplex PCR; the TCRdb copy retains only in-frame clones and omits some. The table shows around 110,000 clones, with 90% occurring only once. Sequenced: peripheral blood. The receptor set was obtained from a human donor with active COVID-19. The donor label of this sample is uncertain.

V usage is TRBV4-1 and J usage is TRBJ2-2; a possible D gene is TRBD2 (7 bases). V lost 1 base and J lost 2, with 14 bases in between. CDR1 is MGHRA and CDR2 is YSYEKL in the germline V gene. The CDR3 has 17 residues. The CDR3 sequence: CASSQVVGGVNTGELFF. The CDR3 DNA reads TGCGCCAGCAGCCAAGTGGTAGGGGGGGTCAACACCGGGGAGCTGTTTTTT.

The chain recombines TRBV4-1 with TRBJ2-7; 9 bases fit TRBD1. This CDR3 contains 15 residues. Germline values: CDR1 MGHRA, CDR2 YSYEKL. Unmatched junction bases numbered 10, after V lost 4 bases and J lost 6 bases. The CDR3 here is CASSREWTGEAEQYF. CDR3 in DNA: TGCGCCAGCAGCCGGGAATGGACAGGGGAGGCCGAGCAGTACTTC.